The 20 T cell receptor beta chains given below trace back to one sample, sequenced in a study of early T cells in non-severe SARS-CoV-2 infection. TCRdb recomputed calls from the 5' RACE reads with MiXCR, one row per CDR3 protein. The sample has tens of thousands of distinct CDR3 sequences, roughly 7% seen once. Specimen: whole blood. All receptors come from an adult who was a healthcare worker with PCR-confirmed SARS-CoV-2 infection or an uninfected control (not recorded which).

This clonotype appeared many times. This chain connects TRBV20-1 to TRBJ2-4, with TRBD1 matching over 8 bases. V trimming: 6 bases; J trimming: 1 base; junction bases outside the gene matches: 5. There are 14 residues in the CDR3. Germline V gene lookup returns CDR1 DFQATT and CDR2 SNEGSKA (reference sequence). CDR3 sequence (DNA): TGCAGTGCCTCGGACAGGGTGGCCAAAAACATTCAGTACTTC. Residues: CSASDRVAKNIQYF.

There are many counts of this clonotype. V is TRBV10-1 and J is TRBJ2-5, with 8 bases fitting TRBD1. The V segment lost 8 bases and the J segment 2 bases; nucleotides outside the gene matches: 16. Per germline, CDR1 WNHNN and CDR2 SYGVQD (reference sequence). The CDR3 is 17 residues long. CDR3 coding DNA: TGCGCCAGCGGCATCCCAGGGGGCAGGAAAACGCAAGAGACCCAGTACTTC. Encoded protein: CASGIPGGRKTQETQYF.

This clonotype was recorded at least ten times. The rearrangement links TRBV19 to TRBJ2-7; no firm D call. The germline V and J ends were trimmed by 8 bases and 0 bases, with 14 bases remaining between them. The CDR3 length is 14 residues. The germline gives CDR1 LNHDA, CDR2 SQIVND (reference sequence). For the CDR3, the DNA is TGTGCCAGTGCCCCCGGGTCCAGCTCCTACGAGCAGTACTTC. It is translated as CASAPGSSSYEQYF.

This clonotype occurred a few times. This chain uses TRBV10-1 with TRBJ1-1; D is uncertain. The germline CDR1 and CDR2 sequences are WNHNN and SYGVQD (reference sequence). This CDR3 has 14 amino acids. Trimming took off 0 bases at V and 2 bases at J, with 7 bases between the two ends. The CDR3 protein is CASSESSLNTEAFF. The CDR3 coding sequence is TGCGCCAGCAGTGAGTCGTCGCTTAACACTGAAGCTTTCTTT.

V is TRBV27 and J is TRBJ2-5, with 12 bases that match TRBD2. Trimming at V came to 6 bases and at J to 3 bases, leaving 11 bases not matched to a gene. Germline-derived CDR1 and CDR2 are MNHEY and SMNVEV (reference sequence). This CDR3 is 17 amino acids long. The CDR3 DNA is TGTGCCAGCAGGCCTTCACTAGCGGGGGGCCGTAAAGAGACCCAGTACTTC. Its translation: CASRPSLAGGRKETQYF.

The table lists this clonotype with many counts. The rearrangement links TRBV4-3 to TRBJ1-6; a possible D gene is TRBD1 (5 bases). Germline values: CDR1 LGHNA, CDR2 YSLEER. The CDR3 extends over 18 amino acids. The germline V and J ends were trimmed by 0 bases and 0 bases, with 12 bases remaining between them. The CDR3 coding sequence is TGCGCCAGCAGCCAAGATCTCCCAGGGCTCTCCTATAATTCACCCCTCCACTTT. Translation: CASSQDLPGLSYNSPLHF.

This chain uses TRBV13 with TRBJ2-7; D is perhaps TRBD2 (6 bases). V dropped 2 bases and J dropped 2 bases, with 13 bases sitting between them. The CDR3 is 15 residues long. CDR1 and CDR2 from the germline V gene are PRHDT and FYEKMQ (reference sequence). CDR3 sequence: CASSLRGGLAYEQYF. In nucleotides, the CDR3 is TGTGCCAGCAGCTTAAGGGGAGGCCTAGCCTACGAGCAGTACTTC.

This rearrangement joins TRBV13 to TRBJ1-2; D gene uncertain. This CDR3 is 15 amino acids long. Trimming stripped 2 bases from V and 7 bases from J, with 17 bases between. From germline, CDR1 is PRHDT and CDR2 FYEKMQ (reference sequence). CDR3: CASSLNPSGVSGYTF. The CDR3, as DNA: TGTGCCAGCAGCTTAAACCCCTCCGGGGTGAGTGGCTACACCTTC. The variable domain in full, with the rest retrieved from reference TRBV13 and TRBJ1-2, is AAGVIQSPRHLIKEKRETATLKCYPIPRHDTVYWYQQGPGQDPQFLISFYEKMQSDKGSIPDRFSAQQFSDYHSELNMSSLELGDSALYFCASSLNPSGVSGYTFGSGTRLTVV.

Only a few counts were recorded for this clonotype. One end of the junction does not line up with germline, which may come from a read error. V and J are TRBV27 and TRBJ2-1; 8 bases fit TRBD1. The CDR3 spans 15 residues. CDR1 and CDR2 from the germline V gene are MNHEY and SMNVEV (reference sequence). For the CDR3, the DNA is TGTGCCAGCAGTGGGGCGGGACAGGTCCCCAATGGGCAGTTCTTC. Protein sequence: CASSGAGQVPNGQFF.

This clonotype was found many times. V usage is TRBV6-6 and J usage is TRBJ1-2, with a weak D call TRBD1 (5 bases). The CDR3 runs to 12 residues. The V end was cut by 7 bases, the J end by 6 bases, with 12 bases between. Germline V gene sequence: CDR1 MNHNY, CDR2 SVGAGI (reference sequence). The CDR3 here is CASMREGDGYTF. The CDR3 nucleotides read TGTGCCAGCATGAGGGAAGGGGATGGCTACACCTTC.

The genes are TRBV4-3 and TRBJ2-7; D is possibly TRBD2 (5 bases). Germline-derived CDR1 and CDR2 are LGHNA and YSLEER. This CDR3 contains 15 residues. V was cut by 1 base and J by 1 base, with 11 bases left in between. CDR3 amino acids: CASSQVWAGSYEQYF. Here the CDR3 DNA reads TGCGCCAGCAGCCAAGTTTGGGCGGGTTCCTACGAGCAGTACTTC.

This clonotype was seen many times. This sequence joins TRBV20-1 and TRBJ2-3; D tentatively reads TRBD1 or TRBD2 (6 bases each). This CDR3 is 13 amino acids long. Looked up from germline, CDR1 is DFQATT and CDR2 is SNEGSKA (reference sequence). Deletions cut 2 bases from V and 2 bases from J, with 8 bases between. CDR3 coding DNA: TGCAGTGCTAGAAGGGGGGCCACAGATACGCAGTATTTT. Encoded protein: CSARRGATDTQYF.

This clonotype was seen a few times. This chain joins TRBV6-2 or TRBV6-3 and TRBJ2-1; the match to TRBD2 covers 7 bases. CDR1 is MNHEY, CDR2 SVGEGT, per germline. Trimming at V came to 7 bases and at J to 7 bases, leaving 4 bases not matched to a gene. The CDR3 length is 12 residues. DNA of the CDR3: TGTGCCAGCAAGACTAGCAGGAATGAGCAGTTCTTC. Protein sequence: CASKTSRNEQFF.

The table lists this clonotype with many counts. The gene calls are TRBV18 and TRBJ2-3, with 9 bases that match TRBD1. The CDR3 is 14 amino acids. Germline trimming cut 2 bases from V and 15 bases from J; bases unmatched to any gene: 12. CDR1 is KGHSH, CDR2 LQKENI, per germline. The CDR3 sequence is CASSPSNFGTGQYF. The CDR3 DNA reads TGTGCCAGCTCACCAAGCAATTTCGGGACAGGGCAATATTTT.

This clonotype was counted at least ten times. The chain couples TRBV12-3 or TRBV12-4 to TRBJ1-2; 8 positions agree with TRBD1. V shed 5 bases, J shed 6 bases, and the junction held 8 bases outside the gene matches. The CDR3 sequence is 14 residues long. Here the CDR3 reads CASSRQGSYDGYTF. The CDR3 nucleotides read TGTGCCAGCAGTCGACAGGGGAGCTACGATGGCTACACCTTC.

In this sample, this clonotype turned up many times. The J gene is TRBJ2-5, the V gene TRBV7-2; possible D gene TRBD2, 5 bases. The V gene's germline CDR1 is SGHTA and CDR2 FQGNSA. The V end lost 1 base, the J end lost 1 base, and 7 bases lay between the germline ends. The CDR3 covers 14 residues. CDR3 residues: CASSLVTSQETQYF. CDR3 in DNA: TGTGCCAGCAGCTTAGTTACTAGCCAAGAGACCCAGTACTTC.

This clonotype was observed a few times. The chain recombines TRBV12-3 or TRBV12-4 with TRBJ2-3, with D possibly called TRBD1 or TRBD2 (5 bases each). The ends were cut back, 5 bases at V and 6 bases at J, with 18 bases in the middle. The CDR3 runs 15 residues. CDR3 DNA: TGTGCCAGCAGTCTCCTGCTAGCAGGGCTCGATACGCAGTATTTT. Residues: CASSLLLAGLDTQYF.

The genes are TRBV11-2 and TRBJ1-4; D is undetermined. This CDR3 comprises 16 residues. The V end lost 0 bases, the J end lost 4 bases, and 12 bases lay between the germline ends. Germline CDR1 and CDR2: SGHAT and FQNNGV. The chain's CDR3 is CASSLDGSPVNEKLFF. The CDR3, as DNA: TGTGCCAGCAGCTTAGACGGGTCACCAGTTAATGAAAAACTGTTTTTT.

This clonotype has at least ten counts. The rearrangement links TRBV6-2 or TRBV6-3 to TRBJ2-3; D is uncertain. The CDR3 is 16 amino acids. V dropped 2 bases and J dropped 6 bases, with 18 bases sitting between them. CDR1 is MNHEY and CDR2 is SVGEGT in the germline V gene. Written as DNA, the CDR3 is TGTGCCAGCAGTTACAGGTCAGATCCCTTCACGGATACGCAGTATTTT. This gives the protein CASSYRSDPFTDTQYF.

This sequence joins TRBV27 and TRBJ2-5, with TRBD2 identical over 9 bases. CDR1 MNHEY and CDR2 SMNVEV come from the germline V gene (reference sequence). V lost 1 base, J lost 1 base, and 1 base stayed unmatched. This CDR3 comprises 15 residues. The CDR3 reads CASSLLRGGQETQYF. The CDR3 DNA sequence: TGTGCCAGCAGTTTATTGCGGGGGGGCCAAGAGACCCAGTACTTC.